The source of this T cell receptor (beta chain) is a study of blood T cells in healthy people across ages. For the second PCR, which ran for roughly 7 to 11 cycles, a sample-barcoded 5' primer and a J-beta primer mix were used. TCRdb reprocessed the 5' RACE reads with MiXCR, giving one entry per CDR3 protein. The table shows just under 900,000 distinct CDR3 sequences, with 29% occurring only once. This clonotype was observed a few times. Trimming removed 3 bases at V and 4 bases at J, with 13 bases between. CDR1 is DFQATT, CDR2 SNEGSKA, per germline (reference sequence). This CDR3 region has 14 residues.

The J gene is TRBJ1-5, the V gene TRBV20-1; D not certain. The sequence derives from a woman aged 80 or over in good health. The sample taken for sequencing was blood. The DNA for the CDR3 is TGCAGTGCTAGTCGCGGACGGTTAAATCAGCCCCAGCATTTT. The encoded protein is CSASRGRLNQPQHF.